This passage covers 2 T cell receptor beta chains from one sample sequenced in a study. The sorted Tregs were CD4+CD25+CD127-/low cells. Adaptor-ligated barcode primers were used to amplify TRBV12-4/TRBJ1-2 clonotypes. TCRdb processed the multiplex PCR reads anew with MiXCR; each CDR3 protein has one entry. Of a few hundred distinct CDR3 sequences in the sample, approximately 18% are singletons; the top ten hold approximately 20%. Material for sequencing was Tregs sorted from blood. These receptors came from a female donor with breast cancer.

J is TRBJ1-2 and V is TRBV12-3 or TRBV12-4, with 7 bases fitting TRBD1. This CDR3 is 13 amino acids long. The V segment lost 5 bases and the J segment 4 bases; nucleotides outside the gene matches: 4. CDR3 sequence reads: CASSEQGSYGYTF. CDR3 DNA sequence: TGTGCCAGCAGTGAACAGGGGAGCTATGGCTACACCTTC.

This clonotype ranks as medium-sized (0.01 to 0.1%). The chain has TRBV12-3 or TRBV12-4 and TRBJ1-2; 7 bases match TRBD1. The V segment lost 6 bases and the J segment 6 bases; nucleotides outside the gene matches: 4. This CDR3 has 12 residues. CDR3 region: CASSRGTDGYTF. CDR3 in DNA: TGTGCCAGCAGCCGCGGGACAGATGGCTACACCTTC.